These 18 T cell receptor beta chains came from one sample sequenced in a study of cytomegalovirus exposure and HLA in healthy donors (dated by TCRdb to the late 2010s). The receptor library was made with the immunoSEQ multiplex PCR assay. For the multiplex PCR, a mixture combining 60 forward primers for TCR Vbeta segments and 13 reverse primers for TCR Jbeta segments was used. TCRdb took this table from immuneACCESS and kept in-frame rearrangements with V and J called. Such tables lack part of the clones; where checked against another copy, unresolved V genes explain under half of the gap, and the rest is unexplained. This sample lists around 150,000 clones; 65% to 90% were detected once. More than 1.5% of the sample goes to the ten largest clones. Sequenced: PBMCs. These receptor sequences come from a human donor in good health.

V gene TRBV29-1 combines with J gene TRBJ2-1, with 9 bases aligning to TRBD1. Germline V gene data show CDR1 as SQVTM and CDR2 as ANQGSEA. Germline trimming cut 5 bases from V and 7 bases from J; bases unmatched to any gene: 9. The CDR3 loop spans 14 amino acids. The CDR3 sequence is CSVPTGGAYNEQFF. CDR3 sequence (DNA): TGCAGCGTTCCCACAGGGGGCGCGTATAATGAGCAGTTCTTC.

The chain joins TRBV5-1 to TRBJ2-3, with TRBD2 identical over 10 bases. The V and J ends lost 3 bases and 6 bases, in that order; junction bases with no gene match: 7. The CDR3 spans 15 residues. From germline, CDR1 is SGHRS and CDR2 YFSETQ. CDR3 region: CASSYVGTSEDTQYF. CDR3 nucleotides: TGCGCCAGCAGCTACGTCGGGACTAGCGAGGATACGCAGTATTTT. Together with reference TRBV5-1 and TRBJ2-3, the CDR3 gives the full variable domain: KAGVTQTPRYLIKTRGQQVTLSCSPISGHRSVSWYQQTPGQGLQFLFEYFSETQRNKGNFPGRFSGRQFSNSRSEMNVSTLELGDSALYLCASSYVGTSEDTQYFGPGTRLTVL.

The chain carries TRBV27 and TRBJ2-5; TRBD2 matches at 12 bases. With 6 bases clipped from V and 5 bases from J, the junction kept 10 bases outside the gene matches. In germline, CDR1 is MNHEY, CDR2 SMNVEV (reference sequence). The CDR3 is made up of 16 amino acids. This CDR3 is CASSPSGGAGRETQYF. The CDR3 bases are TGTGCCAGCAGCCCTAGCGGGGGGGCTGGTCGCGAGACCCAGTACTTC.

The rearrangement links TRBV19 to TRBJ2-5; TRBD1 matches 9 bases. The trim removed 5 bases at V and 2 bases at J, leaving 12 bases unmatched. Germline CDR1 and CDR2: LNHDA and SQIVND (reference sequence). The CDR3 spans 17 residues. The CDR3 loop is CASSASRPGQGQETQYF. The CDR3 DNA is TGTGCCAGTAGTGCATCTAGACCGGGACAGGGTCAAGAGACCCAGTACTTC.

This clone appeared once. Here the CDR3 reads CASSLGWSGDENTEAFF. For the CDR3, the DNA is TGTGCCAGCAGCTTAGGGTGGTCAGGGGATGAGAACACTGAAGCTTTCTTT. V is TRBV7-9 and J is TRBJ1-1, with D possibly TRBD1 on 6 matching bases. The CDR3 consists of 17 residues. Germline V gene sequence: CDR1 SEHNR, CDR2 FQNEAQ (reference sequence). The V and J ends lost 1 base and 1 base respectively, with 16 bases between them. The full variable domain, in which reference TRBV7-9 and TRBJ1-1 provide the parts outside the CDR3, is DTGVSQNPRHKITKRGQNVTFRCDPISEHNRLYWYRQTLGQGPEFLTYFQNEAQLEKSRLLSDRFSAERPKGSFSTLEIQRTEQGDSAMYLCASSLGWSGDENTEAFFGQGTRLTVV.

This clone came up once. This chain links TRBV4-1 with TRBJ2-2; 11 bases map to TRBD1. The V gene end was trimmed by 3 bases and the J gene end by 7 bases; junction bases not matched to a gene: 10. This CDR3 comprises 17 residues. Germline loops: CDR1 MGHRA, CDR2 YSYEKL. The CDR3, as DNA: TGCGCCAGCAGCCACTGGACAGGGGGCTTAGGTGGCGGGGAGCTGTTTTTT. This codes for CASSHWTGGLGGGELFF.

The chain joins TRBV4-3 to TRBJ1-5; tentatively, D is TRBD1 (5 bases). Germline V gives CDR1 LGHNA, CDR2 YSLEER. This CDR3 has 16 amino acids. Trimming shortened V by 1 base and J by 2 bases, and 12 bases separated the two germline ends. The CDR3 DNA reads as TGCGCCAGCAGCCAAGGCTCAGGGTTAGGCAATCAGCCCCAGCATTTT. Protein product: CASSQGSGLGNQPQHF.

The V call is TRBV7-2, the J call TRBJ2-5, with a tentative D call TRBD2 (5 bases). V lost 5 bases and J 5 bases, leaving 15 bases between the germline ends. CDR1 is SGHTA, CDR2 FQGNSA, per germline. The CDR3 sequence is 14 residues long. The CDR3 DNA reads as TGTGCCAGCAGCCCCACACTAGGCGGGGAGACCCAGTACTTC. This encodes CASSPTLGGETQYF.

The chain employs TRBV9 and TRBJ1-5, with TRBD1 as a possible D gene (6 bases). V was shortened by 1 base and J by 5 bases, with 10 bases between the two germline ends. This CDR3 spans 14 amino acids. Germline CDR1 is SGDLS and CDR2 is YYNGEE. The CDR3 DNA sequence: TGTGCCAGCAGCGTAAGAGGGGGGGATCAGCCCCAGCATTTT. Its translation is CASSVRGGDQPQHF. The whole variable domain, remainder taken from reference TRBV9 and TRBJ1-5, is DSGVTQTPKHLITATGQRVTLRCSPRSGDLSVYWYQQSLDQGLQFLIQYYNGEERAKGNILERFSAQQFPDLHSELNLSSLELGDSALYFCASSVRGGDQPQHFGDGTRLSIL.

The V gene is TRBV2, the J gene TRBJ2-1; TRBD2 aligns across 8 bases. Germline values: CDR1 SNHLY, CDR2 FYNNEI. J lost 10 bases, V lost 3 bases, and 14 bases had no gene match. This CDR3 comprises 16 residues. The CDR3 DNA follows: TGTGCCAGCAGTGAGAGGGGGACTAGTTCTTTCAGGGAGCAGTTCTTC. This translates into CASSERGTSSFREQFF.

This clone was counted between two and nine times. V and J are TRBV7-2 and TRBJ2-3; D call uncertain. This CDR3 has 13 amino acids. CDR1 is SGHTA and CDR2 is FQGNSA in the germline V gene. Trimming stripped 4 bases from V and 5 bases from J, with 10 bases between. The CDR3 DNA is TGTGCCAGCAGCTCCCCAAATAGAGATACGCAGTATTTT. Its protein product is CASSSPNRDTQYF.

For the CDR3, the DNA is TGCGCCAGCAGCCAAGATTTCCCCTTGGCGGGGGCATTTAACAATGAGCAGTTCTTC. This encodes CASSQDFPLAGAFNNEQFF. The chain joins TRBV4-3 to TRBJ2-1; a weak D match, TRBD2 (7 bases). The CDR3 spans 19 residues. Trimming cost V 0 bases and J 5 bases, with 23 bases left between them. Germline V gene sequence: CDR1 LGHNA, CDR2 YSLEER.

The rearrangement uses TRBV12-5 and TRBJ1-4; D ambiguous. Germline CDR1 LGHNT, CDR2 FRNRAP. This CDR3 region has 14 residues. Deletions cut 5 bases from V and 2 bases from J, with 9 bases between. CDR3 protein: CASGPGGTNEKLFF. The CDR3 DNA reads TGTGCTAGTGGTCCCGGTGGTACTAATGAAAAACTGTTTTTT.

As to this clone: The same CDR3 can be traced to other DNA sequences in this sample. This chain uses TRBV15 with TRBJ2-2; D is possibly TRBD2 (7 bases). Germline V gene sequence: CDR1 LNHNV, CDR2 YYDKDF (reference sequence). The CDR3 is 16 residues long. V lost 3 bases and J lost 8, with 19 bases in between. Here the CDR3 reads CATSSLGGLGTGELFF. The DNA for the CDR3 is TGTGCCACCAGCAGTTTGGGGGGGCTGGGCACTGGGGAGCTGTTTTTT.

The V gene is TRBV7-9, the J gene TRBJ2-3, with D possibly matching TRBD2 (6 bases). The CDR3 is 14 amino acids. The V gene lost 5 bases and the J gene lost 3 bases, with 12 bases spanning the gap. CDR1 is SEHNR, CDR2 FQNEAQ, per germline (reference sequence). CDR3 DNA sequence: TGTGCCAGCAGCCCAAGCGGGTTTACAGATACGCAGTATTTT. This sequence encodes CASSPSGFTDTQYF.

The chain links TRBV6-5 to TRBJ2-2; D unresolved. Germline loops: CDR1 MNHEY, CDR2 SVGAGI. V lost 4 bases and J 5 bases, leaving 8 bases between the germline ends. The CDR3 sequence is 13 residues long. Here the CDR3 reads CASSFGLTGELFF. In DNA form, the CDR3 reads TGTGCCAGCAGTTTCGGGTTGACCGGGGAGCTGTTTTTT.

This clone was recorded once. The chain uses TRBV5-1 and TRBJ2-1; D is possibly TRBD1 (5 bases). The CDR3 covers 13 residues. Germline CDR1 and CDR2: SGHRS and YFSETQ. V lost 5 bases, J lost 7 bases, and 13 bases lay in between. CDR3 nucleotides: TGCGCCAGCAGACCGCAGGGTGTAAATGAGCAGTTCTTC. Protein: CASRPQGVNEQFF.

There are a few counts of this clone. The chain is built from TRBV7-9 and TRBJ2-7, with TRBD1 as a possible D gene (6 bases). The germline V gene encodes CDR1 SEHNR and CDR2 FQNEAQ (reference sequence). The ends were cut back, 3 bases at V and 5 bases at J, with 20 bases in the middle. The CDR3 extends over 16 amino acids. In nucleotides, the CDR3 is TGTGCCAGCAGCTTCCATATAGGGGGATTTCGGGACGAGCAGTACTTC. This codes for CASSFHIGGFRDEQYF.